One sample yielded the 29 T cell receptor beta chains listed below, sequenced in a study of siplizumab effects on memory and regulatory T cells. Method: immunoSEQ multiplex PCR; TCRdb's copy keeps in-frame clones and lacks some. Here the sample spans around 100,000 clones, roughly 92% being singletons. The sequenced material came from Tregs sorted from blood. The receptors stem from a human donor in good health.

This clone was observed once. V gene TRBV5-1 combines with J gene TRBJ2-7; 7 positions agree with TRBD1. Trimming removed 0 bases from V and 3 bases from J; junction bases left unmatched: 6. Germline V gives CDR1 SGHRS, CDR2 YFSETQ. The CDR3 has 15 residues. The CDR3 region is CASSLERGPHYEQYF. The CDR3 nucleotides read TGCGCCAGCAGCTTGGAAAGGGGGCCTCACTACGAGCAGTACTTC.

The chain recombines TRBV29-1 with TRBJ1-2; 7 bases align to TRBD1. Trimming took 4 bases from V and 8 from J; bases not matched to a gene: 10. The CDR3 sequence is 13 residues long. Germline CDR1 reads SQVTM; CDR2 reads ANQGSEA. As DNA, the CDR3 is TGCAGCGTTGTGGGAGGACAGGTTCGGGGCTACACCTTC. Protein sequence: CSVVGGQVRGYTF.

The J gene is TRBJ2-7, the V gene TRBV5-3; no definite D call. TRBV5-3 is labeled an ORF, and its function is uncertain. The length of the CDR3 is 11 residues. Between the trimmed V and J ends, which lost 8 bases and 1 base, there was a span of 7 bases. The CDR3 DNA is TGTGCCAGGCCTAGGTCCTACGAGCAGTACTTC. It is translated as CARPRSYEQYF.

This chain links TRBV6-1 with TRBJ1-3; possibly TRBD1 for D (5 bases). V was cut by 5 bases and J by 0 bases, with 11 bases left in between. The CDR3 is 15 amino acids. Germline CDR1 is MNHNS and CDR2 is SASEGT. CDR3 protein: CASSQGRFSGNTIYF. The CDR3 coding sequence is TGTGCCAGCAGTCAGGGACGGTTCTCTGGAAACACCATATATTTT.

The genes are TRBV27 and TRBJ2-2, with 9 nucleotides matching TRBD2. The trim removed 11 bases at V and 6 bases at J, leaving 13 bases unmatched. The CDR3 totals 15 residues. Germline lookup yields CDR1 MNHEY and CDR2 SMNVEV (reference sequence). CDR3 in DNA: TGTGCCGTTAGCGTGGCTAGCGGGGCGCCCGGGGAGCTGTTTTTT. Translated, it gives CAVSVASGAPGELFF.

V usage is TRBV7-2 and J usage is TRBJ1-1; no firm D call. The CDR3 is made up of 13 amino acids. Trimming stripped 2 bases from V and 1 base from J, with 5 bases between. The germline gives CDR1 SGHTA, CDR2 FQGNSA. The CDR3 nucleotides read TGTGCCAGCAGCTTACCAGCGAACACTGAAGCTTTCTTT. Amino acid sequence: CASSLPANTEAFF.

The chain joins TRBV4-1 to TRBJ1-5, with no clear D. This CDR3 region has 15 residues. V was cut by 0 bases and J by 5 bases, with 11 bases left in between. The germline V gene has CDR1 MGHRA and CDR2 YSYEKL. The CDR3 loop is CASSQDPGAYQPQHF. The CDR3 coding sequence is TGCGCCAGCAGCCAAGATCCGGGAGCATATCAGCCCCAGCATTTT.

The chain recombines TRBV7-6 with TRBJ1-3, with D uncertain. CDR3 size: 15 residues. With 0 bases removed from V and 1 base from J, the gap between germline ends came to 7 bases. The germline V gene encodes CDR1 SGHVS and CDR2 FNYEAQ. The CDR3: CASSLARASGNTIYF. CDR3 nucleotides: TGTGCCAGCAGCTTAGCGAGGGCTTCTGGAAACACCATATATTTT.

The chain has TRBV5-4 and TRBJ2-1; 7 bases are a match to TRBD2. The germline V gene has CDR1 SGHNT and CDR2 YYREEE (reference sequence). The CDR3 runs to 15 residues. Trimming removed 4 bases from V and 6 bases from J; junction bases left unmatched: 10. DNA of the CDR3: TGTGCCAGCAGCGGAACCGGGACTACCACCAATGAGCAGTTCTTC. Translating gives CASSGTGTTTNEQFF.

V usage is TRBV9 and J usage is TRBJ2-1; TRBD2 agrees at 8 bases. Germline loops: CDR1 SGDLS, CDR2 YYNGEE. V was clipped by 0 bases and J by 1 base; unmatched bases: 3. The CDR3 length is 16 residues. CDR3 coding DNA: TGTGCCAGCAGCGTAGGAGCGGGAGCGTCCTACAATGAGCAGTTCTTC. Protein product: CASSVGAGASYNEQFF.

The chain has TRBV2 and TRBJ2-5; D remains ambiguous. The V gene lost 6 bases and the J gene lost 5 bases, with 10 bases spanning the gap. The CDR3 has 12 residues. Germline V CDR1 and CDR2: SNHLY, FYNNEI. This chain's CDR3 is CASSRPSETQYF. The CDR3 DNA reads TGTGCCAGCAGCCGCCCCTCGGAGACCCAGTACTTC. Together with reference TRBV2 and TRBJ2-5, the CDR3 gives the full variable domain: EPEVTQTPSHQVTQMGQEVILRCVPISNHLYFYWYRQILGQKVEFLVSFYNNEISEKSEIFDDQFSVERPDGSNFTLKIRSTKLEDSAMYFCASSRPSETQYFGPGTRLLVL.

CDR3 amino acids: CASSQPPFPVLRTQYF. For the CDR3, the DNA is TGTGCCAGCAGCCAACCTCCGTTTCCCGTGCTAAGGACCCAGTACTTC. This chain links TRBV7-9 with TRBJ2-5; D unresolved. CDR1 and CDR2 (germline): SEHNR, FQNEAQ (reference sequence). There are 16 residues in the CDR3. Deletions cut 5 bases from V and 7 bases from J, with 23 bases between.

This clone was counted once. The rearrangement links TRBV27 to TRBJ1-3; 8 bases match TRBD1. The germline CDR1 and CDR2 sequences are MNHEY and SMNVEV (reference sequence). The CDR3 loop spans 15 amino acids. The V segment lost 3 bases and the J segment 4 bases; nucleotides outside the gene matches: 5. CDR3 loop: CASSLAGGRGNTIYF. The CDR3 DNA is TGTGCCAGCAGTTTGGCAGGGGGCAGGGGAAACACCATATATTTT.

CDR3 in amino acids: CASRDRGASYEQYF. CDR3 bases: TGTGCCAGCAGGGACAGGGGGGCCTCCTACGAGCAGTACTTC. The chain is built from TRBV6-1 and TRBJ2-7, with TRBD1 matching 10 bases. Germline CDR1 reads MNHNS; CDR2 reads SASEGT. V lost 6 bases and J lost 0; bases outside the gene matches: 2. This CDR3 spans 14 amino acids.

This clone turned up a few times. CDR3 in amino acids: CASSFGRGRRNSPLHF. In nucleotides, the CDR3 is TGTGCCAGCAGTTTTGGGCGGGGGCGGAGGAATTCACCCCTCCACTTT. The chain employs TRBV27 and TRBJ1-6; perhaps TRBD1 as D (6 bases). The V and J ends lost 3 bases and 7 bases respectively, with 16 bases between them. The CDR3 length is 16 residues. Germline lookup yields CDR1 MNHEY and CDR2 SMNVEV (reference sequence).

The chain has TRBV30 and TRBJ1-2; 10 bases are a match to TRBD1. The CDR3 totals 15 residues. The germline gives CDR1 GTSNPN, CDR2 SVGIG (reference sequence). V shed 0 bases, J shed 5 bases, and the junction held 6 bases outside the gene matches. The CDR3, as DNA: TGTGCCTGGAGTGTAGGACAGGGGGGATTATATGGCTACACCTTC. Protein sequence: CAWSVGQGGLYGYTF.

The chain employs TRBV6-5 and TRBJ1-2, with D perhaps TRBD1 (5 bases). This CDR3 contains 13 residues. The V gene lost 7 bases and the J gene lost 6 bases, with 15 bases spanning the gap. Germline-derived CDR1 and CDR2 are MNHEY and SVGAGI. The DNA for the CDR3 is TGTGCCAGCAACAGGTTAGGGACCCATGGCTACACCTTC. This codes for CASNRLGTHGYTF.

The chain joins TRBV27 to TRBJ1-4; D call uncertain. The germline CDR1 and CDR2 sequences are MNHEY and SMNVEV (reference sequence). V gave up 3 bases and J gave up 6 bases, with 8 bases separating them. The CDR3 runs 13 residues. The CDR3: CASSLAWDEKLFF. DNA for the CDR3: TGTGCCAGCAGTTTGGCGTGGGATGAAAAACTGTTTTTT.

This chain uses TRBV30 with TRBJ2-5, with a possible D match to TRBD2 (6 bases). The germline V gene has CDR1 GTSNPN and CDR2 SVGIG (reference sequence). Trimming took 3 bases from V and 7 from J, leaving 12 bases between them. CDR3 length equals 12 residues. CDR3 DNA: TGTGCCTGGAGGCCGGGGGTGAGGACCCAGTACTTC. Translation gives CAWRPGVRTQYF.

The chain has TRBV11-3 and TRBJ2-5; no clear D. Germline V CDR1 and CDR2: SGHNT, YENEEA. V gave up 2 bases and J gave up 5 bases, with 9 bases separating them. This CDR3 region has 13 residues. The chain's CDR3 is CASSLRQRETQYF. DNA for the CDR3: TGTGCCAGCAGCTTAAGGCAGAGGGAGACCCAGTACTTC. The full variable domain, rest sourced from reference TRBV11-3 and TRBJ2-5, is EAGVVQSPRYKIIEKKQPVAFWCNPISGHNTLYWYLQNLGQGPELLIRYENEEAVDDSQLPKDRFSAERLKGVDSTLKIQPAELGDSAVYLCASSLRQRETQYFGPGTRLLVL.

The rearrangement joins TRBV6-1 to TRBJ1-3; D might be TRBD1 (5 bases). The CDR3 covers 14 residues. V was clipped by 3 bases and J by 2 bases, with 8 bases between them. Looked up from germline, CDR1 is MNHNS and CDR2 is SASEGT. CDR3 DNA sequence: TGTGCCAGCAGTGAGCTGGGGGCTGGAAACACCATATATTTT. Its protein is CASSELGAGNTIYF.

The gene calls are TRBV2 and TRBJ2-3; 12 nucleotides agree with TRBD2. Trimming cost V 5 bases and J 10 bases; bases outside gene matches: 13. Germline V CDR1 and CDR2: SNHLY, FYNNEI. The CDR3 has 16 residues. The CDR3 nucleotides are TGTGCCAGCAGTCCTCTAGCGGGAGGGGGGAAGTGGGCGCAGTATTTT. This gives the protein CASSPLAGGGKWAQYF.

This chain joins TRBV5-1 and TRBJ1-3; D is perhaps TRBD1 (6 bases). CDR3 length: 15 amino acids. V dropped 4 bases and J dropped 3 bases, with 14 bases sitting between them. In germline, CDR1 is SGHRS, CDR2 YFSETQ. As DNA, the CDR3 is TGCGCCAGCAGCCCGACTACAGGGCTTGGAAACACCATATATTTT. Translated, it gives CASSPTTGLGNTIYF. Using reference TRBV5-1 and TRBJ1-3 for the parts outside the CDR3, the full variable domain is KAGVTQTPRYLIKTRGQQVTLSCSPISGHRSVSWYQQTPGQGLQFLFEYFSETQRNKGNFPGRFSGRQFSNSRSEMNVSTLELGDSALYLCASSPTTGLGNTIYFGEGSWLTVV.

J is TRBJ1-3 and V is TRBV9; weak D call: TRBD1 (5 bases). Trimming pared 1 base from V and 0 bases from J, leaving 8 bases between. Germline CDR1 SGDLS, CDR2 YYNGEE. The CDR3 length is 15 residues. As DNA, the CDR3 is TGTGCCAGCAGCGTAACCGGGGGCTCTGGAAACACCATATATTTT. Translating gives CASSVTGGSGNTIYF.

V gene TRBV5-6 combines with J gene TRBJ1-2, with D possibly being TRBD1 (5 bases). Looked up from germline, CDR1 is SGHDT and CDR2 is YYEEEE. The CDR3 runs to 16 residues. V lost 3 bases and J 7 bases, leaving 22 bases between the germline ends. The CDR3 DNA reads TGTGCCAGCAGCTGGGGGGGAGAAACTTCTGTAGGTGGCTACACCTTC. Protein product: CASSWGGETSVGGYTF.

The gene calls are TRBV5-4 and TRBJ1-2; a weak D match, TRBD1 (6 bases). Germline CDR1 reads SGHNT; CDR2 reads YYREEE (reference sequence). This CDR3 is 13 amino acids long. Deletions cut 4 bases from V and 13 bases from J, with 20 bases between. CDR3 amino acids: CASSARDIPSFTF. The CDR3 DNA is TGTGCCAGCAGCGCCCGGGACATTCCCTCGTTCACCTTC.

The genes are TRBV9 and TRBJ1-3; the D gene is possibly TRBD1 (5 bases). Germline values: CDR1 SGDLS, CDR2 YYNGEE. The CDR3 totals 14 residues. Deletions cut 0 bases from V and 4 bases from J, with 8 bases between. CDR3 sequence (DNA): TGTGCCAGCAGCGTAGCAGGGACGGGAAACACCATATATTTT. Translated: CASSVAGTGNTIYF.

This sequence joins TRBV20-1 and TRBJ2-3; D uncertain. This CDR3 region has 10 residues. The germline V and J ends were trimmed by 3 bases and 2 bases, with 0 bases remaining between them. The V gene's germline CDR1 is DFQATT and CDR2 SNEGSKA (reference sequence). CDR3 in DNA: TGCAGTGCTAGCACAGATACGCAGTATTTT. Amino acids: CSASTDTQYF.

The CDR3, as DNA: TGTGCCTGGGATCTGGGGGATACGCAGTATTTT. Translated, it gives CAWDLGDTQYF. The chain carries TRBV30 and TRBJ2-3; D remains unclear. V gave up 5 bases and J gave up 6 bases, with 9 bases separating them. The CDR3 is 11 amino acids. Germline V CDR1 and CDR2: GTSNPN, SVGIG (reference sequence).